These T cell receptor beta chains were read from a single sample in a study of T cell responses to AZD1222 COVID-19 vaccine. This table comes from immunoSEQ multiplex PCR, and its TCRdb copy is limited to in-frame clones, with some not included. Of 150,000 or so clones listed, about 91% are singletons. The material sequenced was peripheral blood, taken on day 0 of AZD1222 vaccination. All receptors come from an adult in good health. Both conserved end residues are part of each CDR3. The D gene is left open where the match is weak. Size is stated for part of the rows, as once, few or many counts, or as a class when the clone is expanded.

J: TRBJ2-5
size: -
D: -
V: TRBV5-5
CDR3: CASSLVAEETQYF
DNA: TGTGCCAGCAGCTTGGTTGCGGAAGAGACCCAGTACTTC

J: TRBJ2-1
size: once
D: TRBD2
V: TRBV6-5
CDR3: CASNRAGTNNEQFF
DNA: TGTGCCAGCAACAGAGCGGGGACTAACAATGAGCAGTTCTTC

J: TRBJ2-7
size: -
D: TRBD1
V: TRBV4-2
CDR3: CASSQEGGTGGRGYEQYF
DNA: TGTGCCAGCAGCCAAGAGGGGGGGACAGGGGGCCGAGGCTACGAGCAGTACTTC

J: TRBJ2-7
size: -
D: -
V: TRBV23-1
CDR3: CASGSVVQGTKYEQYF
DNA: TGCGCCAGCGGATCAGTCGTGCAGGGGACTAAGTACGAGCAGTACTTC

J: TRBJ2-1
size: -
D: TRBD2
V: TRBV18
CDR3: CASSRSSGSDEQFF
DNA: TGTGCCAGCTCACGCTCTAGCGGGAGCGATGAGCAGTTCTTC

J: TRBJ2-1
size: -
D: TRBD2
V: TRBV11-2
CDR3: CASSTTSGRFGAEQFF
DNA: TGTGCCAGCAGCACGACTAGCGGGAGATTCGGGGCTGAGCAGTTCTTC

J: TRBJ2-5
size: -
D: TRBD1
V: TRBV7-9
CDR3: CASSPLQGAGETQYF
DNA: TGTGCCAGCAGCCCATTGCAGGGGGCAGGGGAGACCCAGTACTTC

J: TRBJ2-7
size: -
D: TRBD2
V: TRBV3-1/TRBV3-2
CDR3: CASSQGTSGSYEQYF
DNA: TGTGCCAGCAGCCAAGGGACTAGCGGGAGCTACGAGCAGTACTTC

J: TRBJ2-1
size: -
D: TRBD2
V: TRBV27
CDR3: CASSISGNYNEQFF
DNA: TGTGCCAGCAGTATTAGCGGGAACTACAATGAGCAGTTCTTC

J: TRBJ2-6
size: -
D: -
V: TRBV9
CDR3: CASSDRVPGANVLTF
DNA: TGTGCCAGCAGCGACAGGGTTCCTGGGGCCAACGTCCTGACTTTC

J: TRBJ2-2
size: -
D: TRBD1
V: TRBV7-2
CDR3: CASSPGTGGTGELFF
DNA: TGTGCCAGCAGTCCCGGGACAGGGGGCACCGGGGAGCTGTTTTTT